The clone carrying this T cell receptor (beta chain) was counted at least ten times. TCRdb passed the RACE reads through MiXCR, listing each CDR3 protein once. The sample gives over 300,000 distinct CDR3 sequences, approximately 5% of which show up once; about 2.5% is in the top ten. As for time point: pre-sensitization, week 0. Treatment indicated: therapeutic diphenylcyclopropenone sensitization with weekly scalp DPC. The CDR3 has 15 amino acids. Trimming removed 0 bases at V and 7 bases at J, with 10 bases between. Germline lookup yields CDR1 SGHTA and CDR2 FQGNSA. These data originate in a study of human T cells and chemical hapten exposure.

The sequence was obtained from a woman in her forties or fifties with alopecia areata. Some clones in this sample may be carry-over from other donors' samples. The chain recombines TRBV7-2 with TRBJ1-6, with D possibly being TRBD1 (5 bases). This specimen was whole blood, taken in connection with sensitization to the hapten diphenylcyclopropenone (DPC). The CDR3 loop reads CASSLAKGLNSPLHF. CDR3 DNA sequence: TGTGCCAGCAGCTTAGCTAAGGGGCTAAATTCACCCCTCCACTTT.